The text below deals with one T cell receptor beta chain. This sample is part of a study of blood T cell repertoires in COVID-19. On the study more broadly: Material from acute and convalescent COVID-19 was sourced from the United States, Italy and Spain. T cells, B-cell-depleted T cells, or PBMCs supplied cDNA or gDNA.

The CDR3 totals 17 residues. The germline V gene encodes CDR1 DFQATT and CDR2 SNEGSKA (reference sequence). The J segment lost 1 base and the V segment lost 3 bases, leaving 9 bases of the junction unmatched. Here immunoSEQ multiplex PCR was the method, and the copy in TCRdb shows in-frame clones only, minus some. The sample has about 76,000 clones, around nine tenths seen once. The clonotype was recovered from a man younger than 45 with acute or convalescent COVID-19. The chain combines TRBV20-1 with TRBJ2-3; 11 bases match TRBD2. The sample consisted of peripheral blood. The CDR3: CSASALAGVRGTDTQYF. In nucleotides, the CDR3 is TGCAGTGCTAGTGCACTAGCGGGAGTTCGGGGCACAGATACGCAGTATTTT.